In its sample, the clone carrying this T cell receptor (beta chain) was seen a few times. This record belongs to a study of blood T cell repertoires in COVID-19. About the research overall: Sources were T cells, B-cell-depleted T cells, or PBMCs; the material itself was cDNA or gDNA.

As processed by the authors: Amplification from reference gene primers served as the basis for estimated nucleated cell counts. This table comes from immunoSEQ multiplex PCR, and its TCRdb copy is limited to in-frame clones, with some not included. That table gives V, J and clone size, and the DNA gave D and trimming. The sample lists 30,000 to 45,000 clones; about 89% were seen once. The receptor comes from a man in his fifties or sixties with active COVID-19. Sequencing used peripheral blood.

The CDR3 loop is CASSPRPYDRSFSGANVLTF. CDR3 in DNA: TGTGCCAGCAGCCCAAGACCATATGACAGATCTTTCTCTGGGGCCAACGTCCTGACTTTC. J is TRBJ2-6 and V is TRBV7-3, with D perhaps TRBD1 (5 bases). Germline V gene lookup returns CDR1 SGHTA and CDR2 FQGTGA. The CDR3 covers 20 residues. V gave up 5 bases and J gave up 0 bases, with 23 bases separating them.